Below, one T cell receptor (beta chain) is given with its context. This CDR3 spans 15 amino acids. From germline, CDR1 is SGHRS and CDR2 YFSETQ. V shed 0 bases and J shed 3 bases, with 13 bases lying between them. Only in-frame clones appear in the TCRdb table, and some are missing; sequencing was by immunoSEQ multiplex PCR. Of about 130,000 clones listed, about 80% were seen once; the top ten hold roughly 4%. These data are taken from a study of blood T cell repertoires in COVID-19. Sequencing used peripheral blood. The source is a woman between 45 and 65 years old with acute or convalescent COVID-19. The rearrangement joins TRBV5-1 to TRBJ2-7; D perhaps matches TRBD2 (5 bases). CDR3 sequence: CASSLDLGSNYEQYF. Here the CDR3 DNA reads TGCGCCAGCAGCTTGGATCTGGGGAGTAACTACGAGCAGTACTTC.